Listed here are 11 T cell receptor beta chains from one sample, sequenced in a study of blood T cell repertoires in COVID-19. TCRdb keeps only in-frame clones here, not all; method: immunoSEQ multiplex PCR. The table includes tens of thousands of clones, under 95% detected once. The sample comprised peripheral blood. The receptors derive from a human donor with active COVID-19. The donor label of this sample is uncertain.

V is TRBV9 and J is TRBJ1-4, with D possibly matching TRBD1 (5 bases). CDR1 SGDLS and CDR2 YYNGEE come from the germline V gene. The CDR3 covers 16 residues. The V end was cut by 4 bases, the J end by 0 bases, with 13 bases between. CDR3 nucleotide sequence: TGTGCCAGCAGCCCCAGGACACTCACAACTAATGAAAAACTGTTTTTT. Protein sequence: CASSPRTLTTNEKLFF.

This chain uses TRBV10-2 with TRBJ2-7, with 7 bases that match TRBD1. Germline CDR1 is WSHSY and CDR2 is SAAADI. The CDR3 loop spans 13 amino acids. The J segment lost 3 bases and the V segment lost 7 bases, leaving 6 bases of the junction unmatched. The CDR3 sequence is CASKHRGGYEQYF. Written as DNA, the CDR3 is TGCGCCAGCAAACACAGGGGCGGCTACGAGCAGTACTTC.

This clone was seen once. The chain carries TRBV18 and TRBJ1-1; TRBD1 matches 8 bases. The V and J ends lost 2 bases and 0 bases, in that order; junction bases with no gene match: 2. Germline CDR1 reads KGHSH; CDR2 reads LQKENI. The CDR3 runs 15 residues. The CDR3 here is CASSPRTGMNTEAFF. CDR3 DNA: TGTGCCAGCTCACCAAGGACAGGGATGAACACTGAAGCTTTCTTT.

The chain uses TRBV4-3 and TRBJ2-1, with D unresolved. V was trimmed by 0 bases and J by 2 bases, leaving 8 bases between them. CDR3 length equals 15 residues. Germline CDR1 and CDR2: LGHNA and YSLEER. The CDR3 loop is CASSQDYTPYNEQFF. The DNA for the CDR3 is TGCGCCAGCAGCCAAGATTACACCCCCTACAATGAGCAGTTCTTC.

The DNA of the CDR3 is TGTGCCAGCAGCGTAGACGGAGGGTATAATGAAAAACTGTTTTTT. Protein: CASSVDGGYNEKLFF. The genes are TRBV9 and TRBJ1-4; no clear D. V was clipped by 0 bases and J by 4 bases, with 10 bases between them. From germline, CDR1 is SGDLS and CDR2 YYNGEE. The CDR3 is 15 amino acids. The full variable domain, its missing parts supplied by reference TRBV9 and TRBJ1-4, is DSGVTQTPKHLITATGQRVTLRCSPRSGDLSVYWYQQSLDQGLQFLIQYYNGEERAKGNILERFSAQQFPDLHSELNLSSLELGDSALYFCASSVDGGYNEKLFFGSGTQLSVL.

This sequence joins TRBV5-1 and TRBJ2-1; 11 nucleotides agree with TRBD2. Trimming cost V 4 bases and J 8 bases; bases outside gene matches: 8. The CDR3 length is 15 residues. Germline values: CDR1 SGHRS, CDR2 YFSETQ. CDR3: CASSRTSGGRHEQFF. The DNA for the CDR3 is TGCGCCAGCAGCCGTACTAGCGGGGGACGTCATGAGCAGTTCTTC.

The rearrangement uses TRBV27 and TRBJ2-1; 7 nucleotides line up with TRBD1. The CDR3 runs 16 residues. V lost 3 bases and J lost 2; bases outside the gene matches: 7. The germline gives CDR1 MNHEY, CDR2 SMNVEV (reference sequence). The CDR3 region has the DNA TGTGCCAGCAGTTTCCGGCGTCAGGGGGCCTACAATGAGCAGTTCTTC. This gives the protein CASSFRRQGAYNEQFF.

V usage is TRBV7-9 and J usage is TRBJ1-1; TRBD1 aligns across 7 bases. J was trimmed by 1 base and V by 3 bases; bases with no gene match: 2. The CDR3 is 14 residues long. In germline, CDR1 is SEHNR, CDR2 FQNEAQ (reference sequence). Written as DNA, the CDR3 is TGTGCCAGCAGCTTCGGGACAGCGAACACTGAAGCTTTCTTT. Protein sequence: CASSFGTANTEAFF.

This clone has just one count. This rearrangement joins TRBV6-5 to TRBJ1-5, with D possibly being TRBD1 (5 bases). V dropped 2 bases and J dropped 4 bases, with 15 bases sitting between them. Germline-derived CDR1 and CDR2 are MNHEY and SVGAGI. This CDR3 contains 16 residues. DNA for the CDR3: TGTGCCAGCAGTTACCGGACGGGGGGAGTTAATCAGCCCCAGCATTTT. This gives the protein CASSYRTGGVNQPQHF.

The V and J genes are TRBV3-1 (or the pseudogene TRBV3-2) and TRBJ2-1; D gene unclear. The CDR3 contains 15 residues. Germline V gene lookup returns CDR1 LGHDT and CDR2 YNNKEL (reference sequence). Between the trimmed V and J ends, which lost 0 bases and 6 bases, there was a span of 12 bases. CDR3 bases: TGTGCCAGCAGCCAAGATCAGGCTATGTCCAATGAGCAGTTCTTC. This sequence encodes CASSQDQAMSNEQFF.

This clone was seen just once. The rearrangement joins TRBV19 to TRBJ1-1; D is possibly TRBD1 (6 bases). Germline V gene sequence: CDR1 LNHDA, CDR2 SQIVND (reference sequence). The CDR3 covers 14 residues. Trimming took 11 bases from V and 4 from J, leaving 20 bases between them. The DNA for the CDR3 is TGTGCCTCGAGGCCTATCGGGACAAGCACTGAAGCTTTCTTT. It translates to CASRPIGTSTEAFF.